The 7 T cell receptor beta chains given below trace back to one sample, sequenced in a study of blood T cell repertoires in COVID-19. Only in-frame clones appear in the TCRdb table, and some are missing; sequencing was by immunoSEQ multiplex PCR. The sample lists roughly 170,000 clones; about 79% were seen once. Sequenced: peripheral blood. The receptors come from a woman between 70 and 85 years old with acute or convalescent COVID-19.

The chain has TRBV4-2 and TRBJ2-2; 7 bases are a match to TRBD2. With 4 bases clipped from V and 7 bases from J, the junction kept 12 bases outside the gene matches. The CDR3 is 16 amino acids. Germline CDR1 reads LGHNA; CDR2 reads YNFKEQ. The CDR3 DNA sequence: TGTGCCAGCAGCCCGTACCCTAGCGGCCAGTTCGGGGAGCTGTTTTTT. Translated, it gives CASSPYPSGQFGELFF.

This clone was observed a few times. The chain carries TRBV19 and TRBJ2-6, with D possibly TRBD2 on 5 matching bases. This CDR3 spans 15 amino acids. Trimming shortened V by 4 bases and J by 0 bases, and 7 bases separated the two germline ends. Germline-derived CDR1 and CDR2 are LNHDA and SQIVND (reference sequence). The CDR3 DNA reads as TGTGCCAGTAGTAGAGGGATCTCTGGGGCCAACGTCCTGACTTTC. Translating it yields CASSRGISGANVLTF.

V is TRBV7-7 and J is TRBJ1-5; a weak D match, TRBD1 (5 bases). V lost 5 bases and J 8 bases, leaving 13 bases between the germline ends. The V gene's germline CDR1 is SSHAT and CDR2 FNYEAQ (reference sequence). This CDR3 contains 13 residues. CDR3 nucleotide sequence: TGTGCCAGCAGCAGGCGGGGGAGGAAGCCCCAGCATTTT. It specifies CASSRRGRKPQHF.

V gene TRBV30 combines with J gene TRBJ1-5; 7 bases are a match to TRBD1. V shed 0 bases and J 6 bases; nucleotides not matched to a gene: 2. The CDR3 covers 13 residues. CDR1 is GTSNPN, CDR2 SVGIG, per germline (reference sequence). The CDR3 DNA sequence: TGTGCCTGGAGTGTACAGGGGAGTCAGCCCCAGCATTTT. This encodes CAWSVQGSQPQHF. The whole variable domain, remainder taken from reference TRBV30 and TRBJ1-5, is SQTIHQWPATLVQPVGSPLSLECTVEGTSNPNLYWYRQAAGRGLQLLFYSVGIGQISSEVPQNLSASRPQDRQFILSSKKLLLSDSGFYLCAWSVQGSQPQHFGDGTRLSIL.

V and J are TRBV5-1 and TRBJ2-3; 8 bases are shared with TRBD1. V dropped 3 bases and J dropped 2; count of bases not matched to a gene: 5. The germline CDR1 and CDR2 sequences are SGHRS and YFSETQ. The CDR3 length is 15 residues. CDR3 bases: TGCGCCAGCAGCTACAGGGGGGATCTCACAGATACGCAGTATTTT. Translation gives CASSYRGDLTDTQYF. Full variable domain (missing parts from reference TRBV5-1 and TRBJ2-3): KAGVTQTPRYLIKTRGQQVTLSCSPISGHRSVSWYQQTPGQGLQFLFEYFSETQRNKGNFPGRFSGRQFSNSRSEMNVSTLELGDSALYLCASSYRGDLTDTQYFGPGTRLTVL.

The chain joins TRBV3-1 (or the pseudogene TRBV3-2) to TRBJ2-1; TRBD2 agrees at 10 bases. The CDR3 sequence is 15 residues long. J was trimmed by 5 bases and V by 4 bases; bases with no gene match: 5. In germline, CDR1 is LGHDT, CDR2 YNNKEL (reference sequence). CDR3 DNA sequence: TGTGCCAGCAGCCTTGGGACTAGCGTCGACAATGAGCAGTTCTTC. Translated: CASSLGTSVDNEQFF.

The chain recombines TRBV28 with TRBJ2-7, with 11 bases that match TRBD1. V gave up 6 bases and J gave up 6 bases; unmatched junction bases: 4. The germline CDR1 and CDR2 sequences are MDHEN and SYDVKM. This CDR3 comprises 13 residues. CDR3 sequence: CASRTGTGGEQYF. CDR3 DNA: TGTGCCAGCAGGACCGGGACAGGGGGCGAGCAGTACTTC.